Each of the 27 T cell receptor beta chains below was sequenced from the same sample in a study of cytomegalovirus exposure and HLA in healthy donors. Repertoires were generated with immunoSEQ multiplex PCR, while TCRdb's copy carries only in-frame clones and drops some. The data show around 120,000 clones, 88% seen once. Sequenced input: PBMCs. The receptors shown here come from a man aged 18 to 30 in good health and CMV-seronegative.

V and J are TRBV10-2 and TRBJ1-1; D ambiguous. Trimming pared 4 bases from V and 4 bases from J, leaving 13 bases between. Germline V gene sequence: CDR1 WSHSY, CDR2 SAAADI. The CDR3 runs 14 residues. The DNA for the CDR3 is TGCGCCAGCAGTGTTCGGGAGAAGGGCACTGAAGCTTTCTTT. Its protein product is CASSVREKGTEAFF.

The chain couples TRBV28 to TRBJ2-5, with D possibly TRBD1 on 5 matching bases. Germline CDR1 is MDHEN and CDR2 is SYDVKM. There are 14 residues in the CDR3. The V gene lost 3 bases and the J gene lost 4 bases, with 12 bases spanning the gap. CDR3 in amino acids: CASSFFRVAETQYF. The CDR3 bases are TGTGCCAGCAGTTTCTTCAGGGTGGCAGAGACCCAGTACTTC.

V gene TRBV28 combines with J gene TRBJ1-5; TRBD1 matches 7 bases. This CDR3 contains 19 residues. Germline V gene lookup returns CDR1 MDHEN and CDR2 SYDVKM. Trimming removed 5 bases from V and 3 bases from J; junction bases left unmatched: 19. CDR3 bases: TGTGCCAGCAGTATTACTCTCATCGGCTACGGGACAGACAATCAGCCCCAGCATTTT. The encoded protein is CASSITLIGYGTDNQPQHF.

V is TRBV5-1 and J is TRBJ2-3; 9 nucleotides align to TRBD2. CDR3 size: 16 residues. The V and J ends lost 1 base and 1 base, in that order; junction bases with no gene match: 4. From germline, CDR1 is SGHRS and CDR2 YFSETQ. As DNA, the CDR3 is TGCGCCAGCAGCTTGTATGCTAGCGGGGGCACAGATACGCAGTATTTT. Its translation is CASSLYASGGTDTQYF.

V usage is TRBV5-4 and J usage is TRBJ2-7; 7 nucleotides match TRBD1. The CDR3 sequence is 14 residues long. Looked up from germline, CDR1 is SGHNT and CDR2 is YYREEE (reference sequence). Losses at the gene ends were 0 bases for V and 3 bases for J; bases not matched to a gene: 3. Here the CDR3 reads CASSLVGQSYEQYF. CDR3 DNA: TGTGCCAGCAGCTTGGTGGGACAGAGCTACGAGCAGTACTTC.

The V call is TRBV4-1, the J call TRBJ1-4; tentatively, D is TRBD1 (6 bases). The CDR3 loop spans 15 amino acids. CDR1 and CDR2 from the germline V gene are MGHRA and YSYEKL. Trimming removed 2 bases at V and 3 bases at J, with 10 bases between. Here the CDR3 reads CASSQLDSANEKLFF. DNA for the CDR3: TGCGCCAGCAGCCAACTGGACAGTGCTAATGAAAAACTGTTTTTT.

The chain is built from TRBV6-6 and TRBJ1-1, with D unresolved. Looked up from germline, CDR1 is MNHNY and CDR2 is SVGAGI (reference sequence). The CDR3 consists of 16 residues. V was cut by 4 bases and J by 3 bases, with 18 bases left in between. The CDR3 spells CASSLGRAPSDTEAFF. As DNA, the CDR3 is TGTGCCAGCAGTTTGGGCCGAGCCCCATCGGACACTGAAGCTTTCTTT.

The rearrangement links TRBV18 to TRBJ1-1, with D possibly matching TRBD1 (6 bases). Germline V gene data show CDR1 as KGHSH and CDR2 as LQKENI. Trimming removed 3 bases from V and 4 bases from J, with 12 bases in between. This CDR3 spans 14 amino acids. This CDR3 is CASSPLQGTTEAFF. CDR3 nucleotides: TGTGCCAGCTCACCTTTACAGGGAACCACTGAAGCTTTCTTT.

The chain carries TRBV6-1 and TRBJ2-3; 8 nucleotides agree with TRBD2. After removal of 3 bases from V and 5 bases from J, the junction contained 7 bases not matched to a gene. The CDR3 is 15 residues long. CDR1 and CDR2 from the germline V gene are MNHNS and SASEGT. CDR3 in DNA: TGTGCCAGCAGTGACAACGGGGGGGGTGTAGATACGCAGTATTTT. As protein: CASSDNGGGVDTQYF.

V gene TRBV4-1 combines with J gene TRBJ2-2; D unclear. CDR1 MGHRA and CDR2 YSYEKL come from the germline V gene. CDR3 size: 14 residues. V lost 5 bases and J 0 bases, leaving 7 bases between the germline ends. CDR3 sequence reads: CASSSRTNTGELFF. The CDR3 DNA follows: TGCGCCAGCAGCTCGCGAACGAACACCGGGGAGCTGTTTTTT.

The rearrangement joins TRBV2 to TRBJ2-1; unclear D gene. This CDR3 contains 14 residues. Trimming pared 6 bases from V and 0 bases from J, leaving 9 bases between. The germline CDR1 and CDR2 sequences are SNHLY and FYNNEI. This CDR3 is CASSILSSYNEQFF. The CDR3 DNA sequence: TGTGCCAGCAGCATTCTGAGCTCCTACAATGAGCAGTTCTTC.

The chain couples TRBV4-1 to TRBJ1-5, with D hard to call. V lost 4 bases and J lost 4, with 8 bases in between. This CDR3 is built from 13 residues. CDR1 and CDR2 from the germline V gene are MGHRA and YSYEKL. DNA for the CDR3: TGCGCCAGCAGCCTCCGGGATAATCAGCCCCAGCATTTT. Protein product: CASSLRDNQPQHF.

This chain links TRBV7-8 with TRBJ2-2; no clear D gene. CDR1 and CDR2 from the germline V gene are SGHVS and FQNEAQ. The V and J ends lost 3 bases and 6 bases respectively, with 2 bases between them. This CDR3 spans 11 amino acids. CDR3 bases: TGTGCCAGCAGCTTCGCCGGGGAGCTGTTTTTT. It translates to CASSFAGELFF.

The chain joins TRBV25-1 to TRBJ1-1; possible D gene TRBD1, 5 bases. Germline CDR1 and CDR2: MGHDK and SYGVNS. V shed 3 bases and J shed 5 bases, with 13 bases lying between them. This CDR3 is built from 14 residues. CDR3 DNA sequence: TGTGCCAGCAGTGATGGGACTCTGCGAACTGAAGCTTTCTTT. Translation: CASSDGTLRTEAFF.

V and J are TRBV5-4 and TRBJ1-1; no clear D. This CDR3 is 14 amino acids long. Germline V CDR1 and CDR2: SGHNT, YYREEE (reference sequence). V lost 4 bases, J lost 6 bases, and 16 bases lay in between. The CDR3 region is CASSPSLPLAEAFF. CDR3 nucleotide sequence: TGTGCCAGCAGCCCGAGCCTACCGCTGGCTGAAGCTTTCTTT. The whole variable domain, filled in from reference TRBV5-4 and TRBJ1-1, reads ETGVTQSPTHLIKTRGQQVTLRCSSQSGHNTVSWYQQALGQGPQFIFQYYREEENGRGNFPPRFSGLQFPNYSSELNVNALELDDSALYLCASSPSLPLAEAFFGQGTRLTVV.

This clone has just one count. This rearrangement joins TRBV19 to TRBJ2-1; D gene unclear. CDR1 and CDR2 from the germline V gene are LNHDA and SQIVND (reference sequence). Trimming cost V 5 bases and J 0 bases, with 14 bases left between them. The CDR3 has 16 amino acids. The CDR3 spells CASSPKRRSSYNEQFF. The DNA for the CDR3 is TGTGCCAGTAGTCCTAAGCGTCGCAGCTCCTACAATGAGCAGTTCTTC.

Only one count was recorded for this clone. The genes are TRBV5-1 and TRBJ2-7; 12 bases match TRBD2. J was trimmed by 7 bases and V by 1 base; bases with no gene match: 15. CDR1 is SGHRS and CDR2 is YFSETQ in the germline V gene. The CDR3 has 18 residues. The CDR3 here is CASSLNLAGGPLLREQYF. The CDR3 bases are TGCGCCAGCAGCTTGAACCTAGCGGGAGGGCCGCTTTTGCGTGAGCAGTACTTC.

This clone was recorded only once. This rearrangement joins TRBV27 to TRBJ1-5; D unresolved. The CDR3 extends over 13 amino acids. Germline loops: CDR1 MNHEY, CDR2 SMNVEV (reference sequence). V dropped 3 bases and J dropped 6 bases, with 9 bases sitting between them. CDR3 nucleotides: TGTGCCAGCAGTTTGCGGCAGTCTCAGCCCCAGCATTTT. It translates to CASSLRQSQPQHF.

The V gene is TRBV11-2, the J gene TRBJ2-7, with 8 bases lining up with TRBD1. The CDR3 is 16 residues long. Germline V gene data show CDR1 as SGHAT and CDR2 as FQNNGV. Trimming removed 4 bases from V and 0 bases from J; junction bases left unmatched: 8. CDR3 amino acids: CASSSWDRISSYEQYF. CDR3 coding DNA: TGTGCCAGCAGCTCATGGGACAGGATAAGCTCCTACGAGCAGTACTTC.

V usage is TRBV7-2 and J usage is TRBJ1-4, with D tentatively TRBD1 (6 bases). Germline V lookup: CDR1 SGHTA, CDR2 FQGNSA. The CDR3 is made up of 17 amino acids. V was clipped by 5 bases and J by 0 bases, with 16 bases between them. CDR3: CASSNTGLGATNEKLFF. The DNA for the CDR3 is TGTGCCAGCAGCAATACAGGGCTTGGAGCAACTAATGAAAAACTGTTTTTT.

The chain couples TRBV2 to TRBJ2-7, with TRBD2 matching over 10 bases. The CDR3 runs to 13 residues. With 8 bases clipped from V and 7 bases from J, the junction kept 8 bases outside the gene matches. Germline V lookup: CDR1 SNHLY, CDR2 FYNNEI. This CDR3 is CASSTSGKGEQYF. The CDR3 DNA sequence: TGTGCCAGCTCCACTAGCGGGAAGGGTGAGCAGTACTTC. The full variable domain, in which reference TRBV2 and TRBJ2-7 provide the parts outside the CDR3, is EPEVTQTPSHQVTQMGQEVILRCVPISNHLYFYWYRQILGQKVEFLVSFYNNEISEKSEIFDDQFSVERPDGSNFTLKIRSTKLEDSAMYFCASSTSGKGEQYFGPGTRLTVT.

This chain uses TRBV5-1 with TRBJ1-1; D gene uncertain. CDR3 length equals 13 residues. V lost 1 base and J 3 bases, leaving 7 bases between the germline ends. CDR1 is SGHRS and CDR2 is YFSETQ in the germline V gene. The DNA for the CDR3 is TGCGCCAGCAGCTTGCGGGTGGACACTGAAGCTTTCTTT. Translation gives CASSLRVDTEAFF.

The rearrangement uses TRBV6-1 and TRBJ2-5; D remains unclear. V dropped 1 base and J dropped 8 bases, with 11 bases sitting between them. The CDR3 loop spans 13 amino acids. Germline values: CDR1 MNHNS, CDR2 SASEGT. CDR3 sequence: CASSEVSHLTQYF. CDR3 sequence (DNA): TGTGCCAGCAGTGAAGTTTCGCATCTAACCCAGTACTTC.

CDR3 loop: CASRGNRNTGELFF. The CDR3 DNA reads as TGTGCCAGCAGAGGCAACAGGAACACCGGGGAGCTGTTTTTT. The rearrangement links TRBV2 to TRBJ2-2; D is unresolved. Germline loops: CDR1 SNHLY, CDR2 FYNNEI. V lost 6 bases to trimming and J lost 1 base, with 9 bases between them. The CDR3 extends over 14 amino acids. The whole variable domain, remainder taken from reference TRBV2 and TRBJ2-2, is EPEVTQTPSHQVTQMGQEVILRCVPISNHLYFYWYRQILGQKVEFLVSFYNNEISEKSEIFDDQFSVERPDGSNFTLKIRSTKLEDSAMYFCASRGNRNTGELFFGEGSRLTVL.

This sequence joins TRBV30 and TRBJ1-1; 7 bases match TRBD1. This CDR3 has 12 amino acids. The germline CDR1 and CDR2 sequences are GTSNPN and SVGIG (reference sequence). V trimming: 8 bases; J trimming: 1 base; junction bases outside the gene matches: 4. The CDR3 loop reads CARGQPNTEAFF. The DNA for the CDR3 is TGTGCCCGGGGACAGCCGAACACTGAAGCTTTCTTT.

The rearrangement uses TRBV7-9 and TRBJ1-1; D gene uncertain. The V gene's germline CDR1 is SEHNR and CDR2 FQNEAQ (reference sequence). V was clipped by 6 bases and J by 1 base, with 18 bases between them. The CDR3 covers 16 residues. The DNA of the CDR3 is TGTGCCAGCAGTTACATGATATCGACTGAGAACACTGAAGCTTTCTTT. As protein: CASSYMISTENTEAFF.

The chain joins TRBV6-6 to TRBJ2-1; 11 bases match TRBD2. The length of the CDR3 is 15 residues. Per the germline V gene, CDR1 is MNHNY and CDR2 is SVGAGI (reference sequence). V lost 6 bases and J lost 5; bases outside the gene matches: 6. CDR3 coding DNA: TGTGCCAGCAGACGACTAGCGGGATTAAACAATGAGCAGTTCTTC. Protein sequence: CASRRLAGLNNEQFF.